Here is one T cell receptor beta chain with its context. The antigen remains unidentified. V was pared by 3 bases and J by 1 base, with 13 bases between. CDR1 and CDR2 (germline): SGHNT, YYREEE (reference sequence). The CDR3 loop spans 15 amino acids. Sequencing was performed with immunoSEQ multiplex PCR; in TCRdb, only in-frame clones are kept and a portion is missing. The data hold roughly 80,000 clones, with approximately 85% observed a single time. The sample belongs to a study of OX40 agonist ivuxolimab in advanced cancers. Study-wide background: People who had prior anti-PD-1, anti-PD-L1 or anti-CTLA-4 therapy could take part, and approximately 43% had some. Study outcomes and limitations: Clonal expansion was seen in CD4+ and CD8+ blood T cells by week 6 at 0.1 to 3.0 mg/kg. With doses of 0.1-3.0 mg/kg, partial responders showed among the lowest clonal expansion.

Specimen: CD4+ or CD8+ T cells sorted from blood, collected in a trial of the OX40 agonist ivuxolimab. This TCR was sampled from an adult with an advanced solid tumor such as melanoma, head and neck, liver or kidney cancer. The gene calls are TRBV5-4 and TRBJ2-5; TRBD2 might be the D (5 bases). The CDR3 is CASSSAEAGQETQYF. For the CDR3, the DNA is TGTGCCAGCAGCTCCGCGGAGGCGGGCCAAGAGACCCAGTACTTC.